The next 9 T cell receptor beta chains were all read from a single sample in a study of blood T cell repertoires in COVID-19. Using immunoSEQ multiplex PCR, the repertoire was profiled, and TCRdb retains in-frame clones only, with some absent. The repertoire holds 98,000 or so clones, with approximately 88% as singletons. Sample: peripheral blood. All receptors come from a human donor in a cohort sampled during active COVID-19.

This rearrangement joins TRBV6-6 to TRBJ1-6; D may be TRBD1 (5 bases). The CDR3 has 16 residues. Germline V gene lookup returns CDR1 MNHNY and CDR2 SVGAGI (reference sequence). Trimming cost V 5 bases and J 4 bases, with 15 bases left between them. The CDR3 spells CASSQDRTGYNSPLHF. CDR3 sequence (DNA): TGTGCCAGCAGTCAAGACAGAACCGGGTATAATTCACCCCTCCACTTT.

The chain links TRBV28 to TRBJ2-3; D is ambiguous. This CDR3 is built from 13 residues. Germline assignment: CDR1 MDHEN and CDR2 SYDVKM. Trimming shortened V by 3 bases and J by 3 bases, and 7 bases separated the two germline ends. The CDR3 protein is CASSFPETDTQYF. The CDR3 DNA is TGTGCCAGCAGTTTCCCGGAGACAGATACGCAGTATTTT.

V gene TRBV2 combines with J gene TRBJ2-3, with TRBD2 matching over 8 bases. This CDR3 region has 14 residues. V lost 4 bases, J lost 7 bases, and 7 bases stayed unmatched. Germline CDR1 SNHLY, CDR2 FYNNEI. The CDR3 region is CASSVRGGLYTQYF. As DNA, the CDR3 is TGTGCCAGCAGTGTACGGGGGGGATTATATACGCAGTATTTT.

The rearrangement joins TRBV2 to TRBJ2-7, with no clear D. The V gene lost 5 bases and the J gene lost 6 bases, with 8 bases spanning the gap. The V gene's germline CDR1 is SNHLY and CDR2 FYNNEI. This CDR3 is built from 11 residues. The CDR3 DNA follows: TGTGCCAGCAGTTACAGTACCGAGCAGTACTTC. It codes for CASSYSTEQYF.

This chain connects TRBV5-1 to TRBJ1-1; D perhaps matches TRBD1 (6 bases). This CDR3 has 14 residues. V gave up 3 bases and J gave up 5 bases, with 14 bases separating them. CDR1 and CDR2 from the germline V gene are SGHRS and YFSETQ. The CDR3 coding sequence is TGCGCCAGCAGCTATATGGGGGGGCCAACTGAAGCTTTCTTT. Amino acid sequence: CASSYMGGPTEAFF. Using reference TRBV5-1 and TRBJ1-1 for the parts outside the CDR3, the full variable domain is KAGVTQTPRYLIKTRGQQVTLSCSPISGHRSVSWYQQTPGQGLQFLFEYFSETQRNKGNFPGRFSGRQFSNSRSEMNVSTLELGDSALYLCASSYMGGPTEAFFGQGTRLTVV.

V gene TRBV19 combines with J gene TRBJ2-1, with 7 nucleotides matching TRBD2. Per the germline V gene, CDR1 is LNHDA and CDR2 is SQIVND (reference sequence). V trimming: 1 base; J trimming: 9 bases; junction bases outside the gene matches: 15. The CDR3 runs 17 residues. CDR3 loop: CASSIGPSGSSIGEQFF. The DNA for the CDR3 is TGTGCCAGTAGTATAGGGCCTAGCGGTAGTTCGATAGGTGAGCAGTTCTTC.

The chain combines TRBV5-1 with TRBJ1-1, with 8 bases identical to TRBD1. This CDR3 has 12 residues. After removal of 0 bases from V and 10 bases from J, the junction contained 2 bases not matched to a gene. CDR1 is SGHRS and CDR2 is YFSETQ in the germline V gene. Here the CDR3 DNA reads TGCGCCAGCAGCTTGGACAGGGGGATAGCTTTCTTT. Translation: CASSLDRGIAFF.

V and J are TRBV11-2 and TRBJ1-2, with D possibly being TRBD1 (6 bases). This CDR3 region has 16 residues. Germline loops: CDR1 SGHAT, CDR2 FQNNGV. Trimming took off 4 bases at V and 5 bases at J, with 20 bases between the two ends. This CDR3 reads CASSSKPTGTVYGYTF. As DNA, the CDR3 is TGTGCCAGCAGCTCCAAGCCAACAGGGACGGTTTATGGCTACACCTTC.

The chain joins TRBV4-2 to TRBJ2-7, with 8 bases identical to TRBD1. CDR1 is LGHNA, CDR2 YNFKEQ, per germline. After removal of 0 bases from V and 7 bases from J, the junction contained 5 bases not matched to a gene. This CDR3 has 14 amino acids. The CDR3 DNA follows: TGTGCCAGCAGCCAAGATATGACAGGGGCTGAGCAGTACTTC. Amino acid sequence: CASSQDMTGAEQYF.